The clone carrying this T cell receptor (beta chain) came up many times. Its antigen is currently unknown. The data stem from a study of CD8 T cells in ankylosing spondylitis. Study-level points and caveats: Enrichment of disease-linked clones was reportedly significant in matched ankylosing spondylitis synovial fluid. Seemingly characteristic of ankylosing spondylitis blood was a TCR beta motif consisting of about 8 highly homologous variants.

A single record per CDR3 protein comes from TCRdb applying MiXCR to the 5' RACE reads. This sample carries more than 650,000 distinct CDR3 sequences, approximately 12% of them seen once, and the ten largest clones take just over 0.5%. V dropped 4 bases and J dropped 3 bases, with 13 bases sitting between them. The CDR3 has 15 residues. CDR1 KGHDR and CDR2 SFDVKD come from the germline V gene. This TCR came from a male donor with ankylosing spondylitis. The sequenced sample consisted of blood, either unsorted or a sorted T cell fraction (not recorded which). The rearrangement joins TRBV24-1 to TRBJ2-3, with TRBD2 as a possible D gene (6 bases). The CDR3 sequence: CATSDRRRGTDTQYF. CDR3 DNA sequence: TGTGCCACCAGTGACCGACGACGGGGGACAGATACGCAGTATTTT.